The present TCR beta chain was sequenced within a study of blood T cells in healthy people across ages. A second PCR of about 6 to 11 cycles used a sample-barcoded 5' primer and a J-beta primer mix. In TCRdb, the 5' RACE reads were re-called with MiXCR into one record per CDR3 protein. The table shows more than 900,000 distinct CDR3 sequences, with around 29% occurring only once. In regard to this clonotype: The antigen remains unidentified. A much larger clone lies a single base off, so this may be a read error.

Study-level results: Any conclusive comparison of naive versus antigen-experienced cells was prevented by using unsorted PBMCs.

The CDR3 contains 15 residues. In addition, the sample was reused for a study of T cells of mothers and their children. That report notes: The donor cohort consisted of three healthy Caucasian mothers and their six children.

Specimen: blood. The clonotype comes from a middle-aged woman in good health. The J gene is TRBJ2-3, the V gene TRBV12-3 or TRBV12-4, with 9 nucleotides matching TRBD1. The CDR3 region is CASSPAGQGTDTQNF. In DNA, the CDR3 is TGTGCCAGCAGCCCGGCGGGACAGGGCACAGATACGCAGAATTTT.